The 12 T cell receptor beta chains listed next were all sequenced from one sample in a study of CD8+CD57+ T cells in acquired aplastic anemia (dated by TCRdb to 2017 to 2018). TCRdb shows the sequencer as Illumina HiSeq 2000. Genomic DNA served as template for TCR beta VDJ combination and CDR3 sequence profiling. Using fastp trimming at Q25 and MiXCR clonotype assembly, TCRdb reanalyzed the public sequencing data and kept in-frame beta chains. Every entry covers one CDR3 protein and lists the most common genes and DNA from its rows. The sample records 400,000 to 500,000 distinct CDR3 sequences, just under 70% of which are singletons. The ten largest clones take up under 5% of the sample. The sequenced sample consisted of sorted CD4+, CD8+, or CD8+CD57+ T cells (not recorded which) from PBMCs. The receptors come from a human donor in good health, serving as a control.

Concerning this clonotype itself: A read error may produce the germline difference seen at one junction end. The chain is built from TRBV7-3 and TRBJ2-5, with 7 positions matching TRBD2. In germline, CDR1 is SGHTA, CDR2 FQGTGA. The CDR3 contains 16 residues. In DNA, the CDR3 is TGTGCCACCAGCAGATCTGCTAGCGGATGCCAAGAGACCCAGTACTTC. Amino acid sequence: CATSRSASGCQETQYF.

The chain is built from TRBV7-2 and TRBJ1-3; D not certain. Trimming took off 4 bases at V and 14 bases at J, with 21 bases between the two ends. The CDR3 is made up of 14 amino acids. Germline assignment: CDR1 SGHTA and CDR2 FQGNSA. The CDR3 DNA reads TGTGCCAGCAGCTGTGCCGAAAGGTCAAACACTTTATATTTT. Protein: CASSCAERSNTLYF. Drawing the rest from reference TRBV7-2 and TRBJ1-3, the complete variable domain is GAGVSQSPSNKVTEKGKDVELRCDPISGHTALYWYRQSLGQGLEFLIYFQGNSAPDKSGLPSDRFSAERTGGSVSTLTIQRTQQEDSAVYLCASSCAERSNTLYFGEGSWLTVV.

This clonotype was detected many times. The V call is TRBV5-1, the J call TRBJ2-7; 8 nucleotides match TRBD2. Losses at the gene ends were 4 bases for V and 0 bases for J; bases not matched to a gene: 15. The length of the CDR3 is 18 residues. CDR1 SGHRS and CDR2 YFSETQ come from the germline V gene. This CDR3 is CASSPGASGRHTSYEQYF. CDR3 sequence (DNA): TGCGCCAGCAGCCCGGGGGCTAGCGGGCGTCATACCTCCTACGAGCAGTACTTC.

In this sample, this clonotype turned up many times. The chain uses TRBV6-5 and TRBJ1-6; weak D call: TRBD1 (6 bases). This CDR3 contains 17 residues. The germline V and J ends were trimmed by 2 bases and 0 bases, with 11 bases remaining between them. Germline CDR1 MNHEY, CDR2 SVGAGI. CDR3 DNA sequence: TGTGCCAGCAGTTACGCCGACAGGAGCTCCTATAATTCACCCCTCCACTTT. This sequence encodes CASSYADRSSYNSPLHF.

The chain uses TRBV3-1 and TRBJ2-1; maybe TRBD1 (5 bases). This CDR3 region has 14 residues. Trimming left V 0 bases short and J 7 bases short, with 10 bases between. Looked up from germline, CDR1 is LGHDT and CDR2 is YNNKEL (reference sequence). The CDR3 here is CASSQDWAGNEQFF. CDR3 nucleotide sequence: TGTGCCAGCAGCCAAGATTGGGCAGGGAATGAGCAGTTCTTC.

The table lists this clonotype with many counts. This chain uses TRBV12-3 or TRBV12-4 with TRBJ2-2; 10 bases match TRBD1. The CDR3 is made up of 17 amino acids. The J segment lost 5 bases and the V segment lost 5 bases, leaving 11 bases of the junction unmatched. The CDR3 loop reads CASSMDRGARGTGELFF. The CDR3 DNA reads as TGTGCCAGCAGTATGGACAGGGGGGCCCGAGGTACCGGGGAGCTGTTTTTT.

Concerning this clonotype itself: The CDR3 end shows no conserved phenylalanine or tryptophan, and so a read error is likely. The DNA is omitted, as the CDR3 cannot be located on it reliably, and the CDR3 follows TCRdb's listing. The chain uses TRBV2 and TRBJ2-1; the table's TRBD1 call for D was not verified on the DNA. The CDR3 numbers 13 amino acids, ends counted. Germline values: CDR1 SNHLY, CDR2 FYNNEI. Here the CDR3 reads CASSRAGTAPGLY.

As to this clonotype: It is likely a read error, because the conserved phenylalanine at the end of the CDR3 is missing. The limits of the CDR3 on the DNA are not certain, so only TCRdb's listed CDR3 is given. The chain uses TRBV7-9 and TRBJ2-2. Germline CDR1 reads SEHNR; CDR2 reads FQNEAQ (reference sequence). The CDR3 length equals 13 residues, ends included. The CDR3 protein is CASSFVGYEQYFG.

Only one count was recorded for this clonotype. The rearrangement uses TRBV7-9 and TRBJ1-6; tentative D call: TRBD1 (5 bases). Trimming stripped 6 bases from V and 18 bases from J, with 27 bases between. The CDR3 is made up of 15 amino acids. CDR1 SEHNR and CDR2 FQNEAQ come from the germline V gene (reference sequence). The CDR3 spells CASRPSAGQKTEAHF. CDR3 DNA: TGTGCCAGCAGACCCAGTGCGGGGCAGAAGACTGAAGCCCACTTT.

This clonotype was counted at least ten times. The gene calls are TRBV12-3 or TRBV12-4 and TRBJ1-1; no clear D gene. The CDR3 runs 15 residues. V was cut by 3 bases and J by 6 bases, with 17 bases left in between. The CDR3 DNA follows: TGTGCCAGCAGTTTGCGCTTCGGAGGGTTGTCTGAAGCTTTCTTT. It yields the protein CASSLRFGGLSEAFF.

This clonotype was seen a few times. The gene calls are TRBV7-9 and TRBJ1-3, with TRBD1 as a possible D gene (6 bases). Trimming pared 4 bases from V and 0 bases from J, leaving 10 bases between. This CDR3 is built from 15 residues. Germline CDR1 and CDR2: SEHNR and FQNEAQ (reference sequence). Here the CDR3 DNA reads TGTGCCAGCAGCTCACAGGGCACCTCTGGAAACACCATATATTTT. This translates into CASSSQGTSGNTIYF.

Comment on this clonotype: An end of the junction does not agree with germline; a read error may underlie this. This sequence joins TRBV7-2 and TRBJ2-3, with TRBD2 identical over 9 bases. The CDR3 extends over 16 amino acids. Germline CDR1 is SGHTA and CDR2 is FQGNSA. The CDR3, as DNA: TGCGCCAGCAGCTTAGTTCCAGCGGGGGGCCTAGGTACGCAGTATTTT. This codes for CASSLVPAGGLGTQYF. The full variable domain, in which reference TRBV7-2 and TRBJ2-3 provide the parts outside the CDR3, is GAGVSQSPSNKVTEKGKDVELRCDPISGHTALYWYRQSLGQGLEFLIYFQGNSAPDKSGLPSDRFSAERTGGSVSTLTIQRTQQEDSAVYLCASSLVPAGGLGTQYFGPGTRLTVL.